The 22 T cell receptor beta chains in this list originate from one sample, sequenced in a study of beta chain features in type 1 diabetes. All of the isolated RNA was reverse transcribed, so expressed TCRB transcripts were sequenced. TCRdb's table, derived via immunoSEQ multiplex PCR, lists solely in-frame clones and lacks some. This sample has under 200,000 clones; about 9.8% occur once, and the top ten carry 2.3%. Material for sequencing was central memory CD4+ T cells from blood. These receptors were collected from a woman younger than 35 in good health.

This clone was counted a few times. The CDR3 sequence: CAGFSTESYEQYF. CDR3 DNA: TGTGCCGGATTTTCCACAGAATCCTACGAGCAGTACTTC. The chain carries TRBV30 and TRBJ2-7; no reliable D call. This CDR3 comprises 13 residues. Germline V gives CDR1 GTSNPN, CDR2 SVGIG (reference sequence). V lost 8 bases, J lost 1 base, and 15 bases lay in between.

CDR3 loop: CASRSGQGIEAFF. CDR3 coding DNA: TGTGCCAGCAGGTCCGGACAGGGGATTGAAGCTTTCTTT. The chain is built from TRBV11-3 and TRBJ1-1; TRBD1 agrees at 9 bases. After removal of 6 bases from V and 7 bases from J, the junction contained 6 bases not matched to a gene. This CDR3 spans 13 amino acids. Germline V gives CDR1 SGHNT, CDR2 YENEEA.

Only a few counts were recorded for this clone. J is TRBJ2-5 and V is TRBV7-2; 10 bases are shared with TRBD1. The CDR3 totals 15 residues. With V trimmed by 5 bases and J by 3 bases, 6 bases remained unmatched. Germline CDR1 and CDR2: SGHTA and FQGNSA. The CDR3 protein is CASSRDRGAKETQYF. In nucleotides, the CDR3 is TGTGCCAGCAGCCGGGACAGGGGCGCTAAAGAGACCCAGTACTTC.

This chain joins TRBV6-6 and TRBJ2-2, with TRBD1 identical over 8 bases. The germline CDR1 and CDR2 sequences are MNHNY and SVGAGI (reference sequence). With V trimmed by 9 bases and J by 6 bases, 3 bases remained unmatched. The CDR3 is 12 amino acids. This CDR3 reads CASVDRAGELFF. CDR3 coding DNA: TGTGCCAGTGTGGACAGGGCCGGGGAGCTGTTTTTT.

The chain carries TRBV11-2 and TRBJ2-5, with D unresolved. Trimming stripped 4 bases from V and 5 bases from J, with 14 bases between. The CDR3 is made up of 14 amino acids. Looked up from germline, CDR1 is SGHAT and CDR2 is FQNNGV. The CDR3: CASSSAGLGETQYF. Written as DNA, the CDR3 is TGTGCCAGCAGCTCCGCCGGTCTCGGGGAGACCCAGTACTTC.

The V call is TRBV19, the J call TRBJ1-1; no definite D call. Germline CDR1 is LNHDA and CDR2 is SQIVND (reference sequence). With 7 bases removed from V and 0 bases from J, the gap between germline ends came to 18 bases. This CDR3 has 16 residues. The CDR3 region has the DNA TGTGCCAGTAAGGGAGGCGTCAGCACAATGAACACTGAAGCTTTCTTT. Residues: CASKGGVSTMNTEAFF.

J is TRBJ2-7 and V is TRBV2; TRBD1 agrees at 7 bases. V was clipped by 6 bases and J by 0 bases; unmatched bases: 5. Germline CDR1 reads SNHLY; CDR2 reads FYNNEI. The CDR3 spans 14 residues. CDR3 region: CASSSDRDSYEQYF. The CDR3 DNA reads as TGTGCCAGCAGCTCTGACAGGGACTCCTACGAGCAGTACTTC.

The gene calls are TRBV7-3 and TRBJ2-3; D is perhaps TRBD1 (6 bases). The CDR3 extends over 15 amino acids. Trimming removed 4 bases from V and 5 bases from J, with 16 bases in between. In germline, CDR1 is SGHTA, CDR2 FQGTGA. The CDR3 region has the DNA TGTGCCAGCAGCTCCTCAGGGGCCGCCGTAGATACGCAGTATTTT. This sequence encodes CASSSSGAAVDTQYF.

CDR3 sequence reads: CASSSSGTGFNNEQFF. In DNA form, the CDR3 reads TGTGCCAGCAGTTCCTCCGGGACAGGGTTCAACAATGAGCAGTTCTTC. This rearrangement joins TRBV6-5 to TRBJ2-1; TRBD1 matches 9 bases. With V trimmed by 4 bases and J by 5 bases, 9 bases remained unmatched. Germline CDR1 reads MNHEY; CDR2 reads SVGAGI. The CDR3 is 16 residues long.

V gene TRBV7-2 combines with J gene TRBJ2-3; no clear D. The V and J ends lost 1 base and 5 bases respectively, with 10 bases between them. The CDR3 consists of 14 residues. Germline lookup yields CDR1 SGHTA and CDR2 FQGNSA. The CDR3 DNA sequence: TGTGCCAGCAGCTTAGGTCTAGTGGGAGATACGCAGTATTTT. Its protein is CASSLGLVGDTQYF.

The V gene is TRBV11-2, the J gene TRBJ2-1; 7 nucleotides line up with TRBD1. Trimming cost V 5 bases and J 9 bases; bases outside gene matches: 4. The CDR3 has 12 amino acids. Germline V gives CDR1 SGHAT, CDR2 FQNNGV. The CDR3 sequence is CASSVGGLEQFF. Written as DNA, the CDR3 is TGTGCCAGCAGCGTAGGGGGCCTTGAGCAGTTCTTC.

This sequence joins TRBV19 and TRBJ2-7; tentative D call: TRBD2 (5 bases). Deletions cut 6 bases from V and 12 bases from J, with 21 bases between. CDR1 and CDR2 (germline): LNHDA, SQIVND (reference sequence). The CDR3 length is 13 residues. The CDR3 protein is CASRPGLHTSVYF. The CDR3 DNA reads TGTGCCAGTAGACCAGGACTTCATACAAGCGTGTACTTC.

This clone was detected only a few times. The rearrangement links TRBV11-2 to TRBJ1-1; maybe TRBD1 (5 bases). The CDR3 runs to 14 residues. The germline gives CDR1 SGHAT, CDR2 FQNNGV. Trimming took off 6 bases at V and 4 bases at J, with 15 bases between the two ends. Written as DNA, the CDR3 is TGTGCCAGCAGGCCAGGGTCAACTTTCACTGAAGCTTTCTTT. It encodes CASRPGSTFTEAFF.

CDR3 sequence reads: CASSLGPEEAGYTF. The CDR3 DNA is TGCGCCAGCAGCTTAGGCCCTGAGGAAGCTGGCTACACCTTC. The chain employs TRBV5-1 and TRBJ1-2; D uncertain. The CDR3 extends over 14 amino acids. Trimming took 2 bases from V and 7 from J, leaving 15 bases between them. Germline CDR1 and CDR2: SGHRS and YFSETQ.

A few counts support this clone. The J gene is TRBJ2-7, the V gene TRBV29-1, with 7 bases aligning to TRBD2. This CDR3 contains 13 residues. The V segment lost 0 bases and the J segment 9 bases; nucleotides outside the gene matches: 8. Germline V CDR1 and CDR2: SQVTM, ANQGSEA. DNA for the CDR3: TGCAGCGTTGAAGATGGGGCGGGGGTAGGGCAGTACTTC. Residues: CSVEDGAGVGQYF.

CDR3 DNA sequence: TGTGCCAGCAGCTCCGATCCAGGCTCCTACGAGCAGTACTTC. Translated, it gives CASSSDPGSYEQYF. The chain carries TRBV7-3 and TRBJ2-7; D ambiguous. The CDR3 extends over 14 amino acids. Per the germline V gene, CDR1 is SGHTA and CDR2 is FQGTGA. The V end lost 4 bases, the J end lost 0 bases, and 10 bases lay between the germline ends.

This rearrangement joins TRBV30 to TRBJ1-2; 8 bases align to TRBD1. From germline, CDR1 is GTSNPN and CDR2 SVGIG (reference sequence). Trimming took 5 bases from V and 7 from J; bases not matched to a gene: 6. The CDR3 length is 12 residues. CDR3 coding DNA: TGTGCCTGGTTCGACAGGGGATTTGGCTACACCTTC. Translated, it gives CAWFDRGFGYTF.

This clone was counted a few times. The chain links TRBV5-4 to TRBJ2-1; perhaps TRBD2 as D (6 bases). Germline assignment: CDR1 SGHNT and CDR2 YYREEE (reference sequence). The CDR3 length is 16 residues. V lost 2 bases, J lost 0 bases, and 12 bases lay in between. Here the CDR3 DNA reads TGTGCCAGCAGCTTTGGGGGGAGTGCCTCCTACAATGAGCAGTTCTTC. Translation gives CASSFGGSASYNEQFF.

The V call is TRBV5-1, the J call TRBJ2-7; the match to TRBD2 covers 9 bases. Losses at the gene ends were 4 bases for V and 3 bases for J; bases not matched to a gene: 5. This CDR3 has 14 residues. Germline V gene sequence: CDR1 SGHRS, CDR2 YFSETQ. This chain's CDR3 is CASSAGLAVYEQYF. The CDR3 nucleotides are TGCGCCAGCAGCGCGGGACTAGCTGTCTACGAGCAGTACTTC.

The rearrangement joins TRBV11-3 to TRBJ2-3; tentatively, D is TRBD2 (5 bases). Germline V lookup: CDR1 SGHNT, CDR2 YENEEA. With 1 base removed from V and 6 bases from J, the gap between germline ends came to 14 bases. The CDR3 sequence is 15 residues long. CDR3 coding DNA: TGTGCCAGCAGCTTAGCAGCGCGGGCTAGCGATACGCAGTATTTT. This translates into CASSLAARASDTQYF.

The sample holds a few counts of this clone. The chain uses TRBV9 and TRBJ2-1; 14 bases align to TRBD2. The CDR3 loop spans 17 amino acids. Per germline, CDR1 SGDLS and CDR2 YYNGEE. With 4 bases clipped from V and 4 bases from J, the junction kept 7 bases outside the gene matches. The CDR3 DNA reads TGTGCCAGCAGCTTCCGACTAGCGGGAGGGAGATACAATGAGCAGTTCTTC. This encodes CASSFRLAGGRYNEQFF.

This clone was recorded a few times. The chain carries TRBV2 and TRBJ2-1; 10 nucleotides line up with TRBD2. The V gene end was trimmed by 11 bases and the J gene end by 3 bases; junction bases not matched to a gene: 4. Germline V gives CDR1 SNHLY, CDR2 FYNNEI. This CDR3 has 13 residues. The CDR3 sequence: CAGGLADYNEQFF. The CDR3 DNA reads as TGTGCCGGTGGACTAGCGGACTACAATGAGCAGTTCTTC.